These 20 T cell receptor beta chains were all obtained from the same sample, sequenced in a study of blood T cell repertoires in COVID-19. Data came from immunoSEQ multiplex PCR; TCRdb stores just in-frame clones and leaves some out. The top ten hold approximately 3.3% of the sample, which has 200,000 to 250,000 clones, roughly nine tenths seen once. Sample: PBMCs or T cells enriched from blood (not recorded which). These receptors originate from a woman in her forties or fifties in a cohort exposed to, infected with or recovered from COVID-19 (not recorded which).

In this sample, this clone turned up a few times. The chain has TRBV28 and TRBJ1-4, with 8 bases fitting TRBD1. CDR1 and CDR2 from the germline V gene are MDHEN and SYDVKM. This CDR3 has 12 residues. Trimming at V came to 6 bases and at J to 14 bases, leaving 8 bases not matched to a gene. The CDR3: CASRDSGGGLFF. CDR3 nucleotides: TGTGCCAGCAGGGATTCAGGGGGCGGCCTGTTTTTT.

The chain recombines TRBV19 with TRBJ1-6, with D possibly being TRBD1 (6 bases). The CDR3 runs to 15 residues. Germline lookup yields CDR1 LNHDA and CDR2 SQIVND (reference sequence). V gave up 4 bases and J gave up 6 bases, with 13 bases separating them. The chain's CDR3 is CASSTTGKANSPLHF. DNA for the CDR3: TGTGCCAGTAGTACTACAGGGAAGGCTAATTCACCCCTCCACTTT.

The chain employs TRBV7-2 and TRBJ1-5; TRBD1 is a possible D gene (6 bases). With 2 bases removed from V and 3 bases from J, the gap between germline ends came to 11 bases. The V gene's germline CDR1 is SGHTA and CDR2 FQGNSA. The CDR3 is made up of 15 amino acids. In nucleotides, the CDR3 is TGTGCCAGCAGCTTACTGTGGGACACCAATCAGCCCCAGCATTTT. It encodes CASSLLWDTNQPQHF.

The chain is built from TRBV28 and TRBJ2-5; 7 bases are a match to TRBD1. Germline assignment: CDR1 MDHEN and CDR2 SYDVKM. J gave up 2 bases and V 1 base, and 16 bases lay outside the gene matches. The CDR3 consists of 19 residues. The CDR3 DNA reads as TGTGCCAGCAGTTTATTGGCTTTGAGACAGGGAGTCCAACAAGAGACCCAGTACTTC. It is translated as CASSLLALRQGVQQETQYF.

This chain joins TRBV12-3 or TRBV12-4 and TRBJ1-2; no clear D gene. This CDR3 is 13 amino acids long. The V gene lost 0 bases and the J gene lost 4 bases, with 6 bases spanning the gap. The CDR3 DNA follows: TGTGCCAGCAGTTTAGCGTCGGGCTATGGCTACACCTTC. Its translation is CASSLASGYGYTF.

The V call is TRBV6-5, the J call TRBJ2-2; TRBD2 might be the D (5 bases). CDR3 size: 14 residues. Per the germline V gene, CDR1 is MNHEY and CDR2 is SVGAGI. Trimming left V 8 bases short and J 0 bases short, with 10 bases between. The CDR3 DNA is TGTGCCAGCGCACGAGGGACGAACACCGGGGAGCTGTTTTTT. This codes for CASARGTNTGELFF.

The chain uses TRBV9 and TRBJ1-6; a weak D match, TRBD1 (6 bases). Per germline, CDR1 SGDLS and CDR2 YYNGEE. Trimming pared 4 bases from V and 6 bases from J, leaving 14 bases between. The CDR3 has 15 amino acids. The CDR3 sequence is CASSPQTGPNSPLHF. In DNA, the CDR3 is TGTGCCAGCAGCCCGCAGACAGGCCCTAATTCACCCCTCCACTTT. Full variable domain (remainder filled in from reference TRBV9 and TRBJ1-6): DSGVTQTPKHLITATGQRVTLRCSPRSGDLSVYWYQQSLDQGLQFLIQYYNGEERAKGNILERFSAQQFPDLHSELNLSSLELGDSALYFCASSPQTGPNSPLHFGNGTRLTVT.

J is TRBJ1-2 and V is TRBV7-2; 7 nucleotides agree with TRBD1. Germline CDR1 and CDR2: SGHTA and FQGNSA. The V gene end was trimmed by 0 bases and the J gene end by 8 bases; junction bases not matched to a gene: 6. This CDR3 comprises 14 residues. The CDR3 sequence is CASSLAWDSGGYTF. In DNA form, the CDR3 reads TGTGCCAGCAGCTTAGCCTGGGACAGTGGAGGCTACACCTTC.

As for this clone: Other DNA variants within this sample encode the same CDR3. The chain recombines TRBV14 with TRBJ1-2; D remains ambiguous. Trimming shortened V by 4 bases and J by 0 bases, and 6 bases separated the two germline ends. In germline, CDR1 is SGHDN, CDR2 FVKESK. The CDR3 loop spans 13 amino acids. The CDR3 region is CASSLLSNYGYTF. Written as DNA, the CDR3 is TGTGCCAGCAGCCTACTATCTAACTATGGCTACACCTTC. Complete variable domain (other parts from reference TRBV14 and TRBJ1-2): EAGVTQFPSHSVIEKGQTVTLRCDPISGHDNLYWYRRVMGKEIKFLLHFVKESKQDESGMPNNRFLAERTGGTYSTLKVQPAELEDSGVYFCASSLLSNYGYTFGSGTRLTVV.

The chain couples TRBV5-8 to TRBJ2-3; TRBD2 aligns across 8 bases. Germline-derived CDR1 and CDR2 are SGHTS and YDEGEE. With 3 bases clipped from V and 5 bases from J, the junction kept 8 bases outside the gene matches. This CDR3 spans 15 amino acids. CDR3 coding DNA: TGTGCCAGCAGCTCCGCCCGGGGGGGCAAAGATACGCAGTATTTT. It translates to CASSSARGGKDTQYF.

The V gene is TRBV18, the J gene TRBJ1-1; D is perhaps TRBD1 (5 bases). V was pared by 4 bases and J by 1 base, with 7 bases between. The CDR3 spans 13 residues. Germline CDR1 reads KGHSH; CDR2 reads LQKENI. In nucleotides, the CDR3 is TGTGCCAGCTCACGACAGAAGAACACTGAAGCTTTCTTT. This encodes CASSRQKNTEAFF. Drawing the rest from reference TRBV18 and TRBJ1-1, the complete variable domain is NAGVMQNPRHLVRRRGQEARLRCSPMKGHSHVYWYRQLPEEGLKFMVYLQKENIIDESGMPKERFSAEFPKEGPSILRIQQVVRGDSAAYFCASSRQKNTEAFFGQGTRLTVV.

This chain uses TRBV7-9 with TRBJ1-1; D may be TRBD1 (5 bases). V lost 4 bases and J lost 8, with 14 bases in between. The germline CDR1 and CDR2 sequences are SEHNR and FQNEAQ (reference sequence). This CDR3 is built from 13 residues. DNA of the CDR3: TGTGCCAGCAGCTCACAACAGGACGGAGAAGCTTTCTTT. Its translation is CASSSQQDGEAFF.

The rearrangement joins TRBV7-9 to TRBJ1-1; perhaps TRBD1 as D (5 bases). This CDR3 has 13 residues. Germline loops: CDR1 SEHNR, CDR2 FQNEAQ (reference sequence). V gave up 4 bases and J gave up 1 base, with 7 bases separating them. The CDR3 here is CASSSTENTEAFF. CDR3 nucleotide sequence: TGTGCCAGCAGCTCGACAGAGAACACTGAAGCTTTCTTT.

This clone was picked up one time. The chain uses TRBV7-6 and TRBJ1-3; 9 positions agree with TRBD1. Germline assignment: CDR1 SGHVS and CDR2 FNYEAQ. The CDR3 sequence is 16 residues long. V was pared by 3 bases and J by 2 bases, with 5 bases of the junction left unmatched. The CDR3 DNA follows: TGTGCCAGCAGCTTGTCACAGGGGGCGGCTGGAAACACCATATATTTT. Its protein product is CASSLSQGAAGNTIYF. Complete variable domain (other parts from reference TRBV7-6 and TRBJ1-3): GAGVSQSPRYKVTKRGQDVALRCDPISGHVSLYWYRQALGQGPEFLTYFNYEAQQDKSGLPNDRFSAERPEGSISTLTIQRTEQRDSAMYRCASSLSQGAAGNTIYFGEGSWLTVV.

This chain connects TRBV20-1 to TRBJ2-1; 8 bases fit TRBD2. CDR3 length: 15 residues. Germline CDR1 and CDR2: DFQATT and SNEGSKA (reference sequence). The V gene end was trimmed by 6 bases and the J gene end by 0 bases; junction bases not matched to a gene: 7. DNA of the CDR3: TGCAGTGCAAGTAGCGGGGTCAGCTCCTACAATGAGCAGTTCTTC. Protein product: CSASSGVSSYNEQFF.

This clone came up a few times. The J gene is TRBJ1-2, the V gene TRBV6-1; a possible D gene is TRBD1 (5 bases). V dropped 2 bases and J dropped 5 bases, with 15 bases sitting between them. Germline V lookup: CDR1 MNHNS, CDR2 SASEGT. This CDR3 spans 15 amino acids. As DNA, the CDR3 is TGTGCCAGCAGTGAAACGGCAGGGCCGACTTATGGCTACACCTTC. This gives the protein CASSETAGPTYGYTF.

This chain uses TRBV28 with TRBJ2-3, with D perhaps matching TRBD2 (5 bases). V lost 3 bases and J lost 1, with 11 bases in between. The germline CDR1 and CDR2 sequences are MDHEN and SYDVKM. The CDR3 contains 15 residues. The CDR3 region is CASSFLRAGTDTQYF. In DNA form, the CDR3 reads TGTGCCAGCAGTTTTCTGAGGGCCGGCACAGATACGCAGTATTTT. The full variable domain, completed using reference TRBV28 and TRBJ2-3, is DVKVTQSSRYLVKRTGEKVFLECVQDMDHENMFWYRQDPGLGLRLIYFSYDVKMKEKGDIPEGYSVSREKKERFSLILESASTNQTSMYLCASSFLRAGTDTQYFGPGTRLTVL.

The rearrangement joins TRBV6-4 to TRBJ2-3; 9 nucleotides agree with TRBD1. This CDR3 is 14 amino acids long. The germline V gene has CDR1 MRHNA and CDR2 SNTAGT. V trimming: 4 bases; J trimming: 2 bases; junction bases outside the gene matches: 1. CDR3 sequence (DNA): TGTGCCAGCAGTGCACAGGGGGCCACAGATACGCAGTATTTT. This translates into CASSAQGATDTQYF.

The chain joins TRBV7-2 to TRBJ1-1; TRBD1 is a possible D gene (5 bases). Germline V gene sequence: CDR1 SGHTA, CDR2 FQGNSA. The CDR3 runs to 16 residues. Trimming pared 10 bases from V and 1 base from J, leaving 22 bases between. The CDR3 DNA sequence: TGTGCCACCCGTGGCGGGGGGGTTTCGAGGAACACTGAAGCTTTCTTT. Protein product: CATRGGGVSRNTEAFF.

V gene TRBV10-3 combines with J gene TRBJ2-7; 7 nucleotides align to TRBD1. The CDR3 length is 13 residues. Trimming cost V 6 bases and J 1 base; bases outside gene matches: 3. Germline V gives CDR1 ENHRY, CDR2 SYGVKD. This CDR3 reads CAIRRDSSYEQYF. DNA for the CDR3: TGTGCCATCAGGAGGGACAGTTCCTACGAGCAGTACTTC.